This T cell receptor (beta chain) derives from a study of T cell responses to AZD1222 COVID-19 vaccine. General study results and limits: Mapped onto spike, vaccine-associated CD4 TCRs spanned it and were dominant at 160-218 and 743-854. Unmutated variant regions are reportedly the target of nearly half of TCRs that are spike-specific. With two AZD1222 doses given, Spike-specific TCR breadth and depth both rose.

Some clones are missing from TCRdb's copy, which holds only in-frame ones; the method was immunoSEQ multiplex PCR. The data show roughly 100,000 clones, 90% seen once. This clone occurred a few times. Its specificity is unknown. Germline assignment: CDR1 ENHRY and CDR2 SYGVKD. This CDR3 comprises 14 residues. The V and J ends lost 6 bases and 4 bases, in that order; junction bases with no gene match: 5. The sequence came from an adult in good health. The sample in question was peripheral blood, obtained on day 0 of AZD1222 vaccination. The gene calls are TRBV10-3 and TRBJ2-2, with 7 bases fitting TRBD1. DNA of the CDR3: TGTGCCATCAGGGAGACAGGGACCACCGGGGAGCTGTTTTTT. Translated, it gives CAIRETGTTGELFF.